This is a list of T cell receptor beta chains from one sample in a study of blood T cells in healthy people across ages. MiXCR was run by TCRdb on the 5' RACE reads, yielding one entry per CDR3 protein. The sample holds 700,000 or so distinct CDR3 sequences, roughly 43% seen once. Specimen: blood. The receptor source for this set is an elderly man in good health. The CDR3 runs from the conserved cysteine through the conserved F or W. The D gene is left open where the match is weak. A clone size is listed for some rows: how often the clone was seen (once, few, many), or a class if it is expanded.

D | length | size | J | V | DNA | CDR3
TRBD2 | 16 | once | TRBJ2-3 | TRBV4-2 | TGTGCCAGCAGCCCCCTACTAGCGGCTAGCACAGATACGCAGTATTTT | CASSPLLAASTDTQYF
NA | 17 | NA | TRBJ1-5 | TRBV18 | TGTGCCAGCTCACCACTCCCCGGGCAGGGATTAAATCAGCCCCAGCATTTT | CASSPLPGQGLNQPQHF
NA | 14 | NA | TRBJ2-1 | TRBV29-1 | TGCAGCGTTGGGGGGTTTTCCTCCTACAATGAGCAGTTCTTC | CSVGGFSSYNEQFF
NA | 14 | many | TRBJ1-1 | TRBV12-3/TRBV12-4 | TGTGCCAGCACTCACAGGGCTAGGGGAGCTGAAGCTTTCTTT | CASTHRARGAEAFF
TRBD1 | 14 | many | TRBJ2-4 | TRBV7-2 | TGTGCCAGCAGCCCACGACAGGGGACGGCCATTCAGTACTTC | CASSPRQGTAIQYF
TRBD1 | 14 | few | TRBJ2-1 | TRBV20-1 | TGCAGTGCTAGAGATCCAGGGGGCAACAATGAGCAGTTCTTC | CSARDPGGNNEQFF
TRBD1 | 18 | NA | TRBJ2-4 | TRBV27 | TGTGCCAGCAGTTTAGCGCGCGCCGGGACAGGGGGCCTAGGGACGCAGTACTTC | CASSLARAGTGGLGTQYF
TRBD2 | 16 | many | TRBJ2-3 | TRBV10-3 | TGTGCCATCAGGGATCCTCTAGCGGGAGGGCCGGGTACGCAGTATTTT | CAIRDPLAGGPGTQYF
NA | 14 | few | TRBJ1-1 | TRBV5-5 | TGTGCCAGCAGCACGGTTGTGGGGAATACTGAAGCTTTCTTT | CASSTVVGNTEAFF
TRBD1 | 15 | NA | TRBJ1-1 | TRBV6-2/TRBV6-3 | TGTGCCAGCAGTTGGACAGGGATCATGAACACTGAAGCTTTCTTT | CASSWTGIMNTEAFF
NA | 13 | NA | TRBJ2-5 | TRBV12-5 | TGTGCTAGTGGTGTACACCTCGGGGGTGAGCGGTACTTC | CASGVHLGGERYF
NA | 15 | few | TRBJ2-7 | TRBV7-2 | TGTGCCAGCAGCTTAAGACGAGACCGAACTCACGAGCAGTACTTC | CASSLRRDRTHEQYF
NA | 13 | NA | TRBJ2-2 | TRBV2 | TGTGCCAGCAGTGGTCCTTCCCCCGGGGAGCTGTTTTTT | CASSGPSPGELFF
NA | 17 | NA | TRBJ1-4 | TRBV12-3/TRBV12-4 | TGTGCCAGCAGAGAACGCAGGGGAAGGGCCTTGGAGGAAAAACTGTTTTTT | CASRERRGRALEEKLFF
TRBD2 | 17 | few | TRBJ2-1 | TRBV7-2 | TGTGCCAGCAGCTTAGGCGGTGGGCTAGCGGGAGGAGTTGAGCAGTTCTTC | CASSLGGGLAGGVEQFF
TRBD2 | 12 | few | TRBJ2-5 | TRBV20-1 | TGCAGTGCCGGCGGGGGGCTGGAGACCCAGTACTTC | CSAGGGLETQYF
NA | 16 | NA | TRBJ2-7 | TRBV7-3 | TGTGCCAGCAGCTTAAATCCGCTAAGCTCCTACAATGAGCAGTACTTC | CASSLNPLSSYNEQYF
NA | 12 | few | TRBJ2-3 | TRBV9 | TGTGCCAGCGCTGTCAGGGAAGATACGCAGTATTTT | CASAVREDTQYF